A selection of T cell receptor beta chains follows, all from one sample in a study of regulatory T cells in long-lasting Graves disease. TCRdb recomputed calls from the multiplex PCR reads with MiXCR, one row per CDR3 protein. The sample consists of approximately 390,000 distinct CDR3 sequences, under 20% of them appearing once. A further study also used this sample, focusing on T cells in Graves' hyperthyroidism and ophthalmopathy.

The sequencing used peripheral blood mononuclear cells (PBMCs), collected at new diagnosis, from a patient treated with antithyroid drugs. These receptors all stem from a woman younger than 30 with Graves disease. The CDR3 runs from the conserved cysteine through the conserved F or W. The D gene is left open where the match is weak. Not every row has a clone size; where given, it reads once, few, many or a size class.

j_call v_call clone_size d_call cdr3_length cdr3_aa cdr3_nt
TRBJ2-1 TRBV19 - TRBD2 14 CASEQAGGRNEQFF TGTGCCAGTGAACAAGCGGGGGGCCGGAATGAGCAGTTCTTC
TRBJ2-3 TRBV10-2 - - 12 CASVGGGDTQYF TGCGCCAGCGTGGGGGGAGGAGATACGCAGTATTTT
TRBJ2-1 TRBV20-1 many - 12 CSARGSYNEQFF TGCAGTGCTAGAGGCTCCTACAATGAGCAGTTCTTC
TRBJ2-7 TRBV19 few TRBD1 15 CASSIGQGRWDEQYF TGTGCCAGTAGTATTGGACAGGGGAGGTGGGACGAGCAGTACTTC
TRBJ1-1 TRBV3-1 many - 13 CASSQGIHTEAFF TGTGCCAGCAGCCAAGGGATCCACACTGAAGCTTTCTTT
TRBJ1-2 TRBV20-1 few - 12 CSAVRGADGYTF TGCAGTGCTGTTAGGGGGGCTGATGGCTACACCTTC
TRBJ1-4 TRBV6-1 few - 12 CASSGQIEKLFF TGTGCCAGCAGTGGACAGATTGAAAAACTGTTTTTT
TRBJ2-7 TRBV20-1 many TRBD2 15 CSARADWDYPREQYF TGCAGTGCTAGAGCCGATTGGGACTATCCCCGCGAGCAGTACTTC
TRBJ2-3 TRBV5-1 many TRBD2 18 CASSFTALQRGVTDTQYF TGCGCCAGCAGCTTCACGGCTCTGCAGCGGGGAGTCACAGATACGCAGTATTTT
TRBJ2-2 TRBV7-8 many TRBD2 13 CASIAGNTGELFF TGTGCCAGCATAGCGGGGAACACCGGGGAGCTGTTTTTT
TRBJ1-5 TRBV28 many - 12 CASRDSNQPQHF TGTGCCAGCAGGGATAGCAATCAGCCCCAGCATTTT
TRBJ1-3 TRBV5-1 many - 15 CASTPFEGSGNTIYF TGCGCCAGCACCCCATTCGAGGGCTCTGGAAACACCATATATTTT
TRBJ2-1 TRBV11-1 many - 16 CASSFFRDASYNEQFF TGTGCCAGCAGCTTTTTTCGGGACGCCTCCTACAATGAGCAGTTCTTC
TRBJ2-7 TRBV27 few TRBD2 15 CASSLASGGHYEQCF TGTGCCAGCAGTTTGGCTAGCGGGGGGCACTACGAGCAGTGCTTC
TRBJ2-7 TRBV11-2 few - 13 CASSIGHYYEQYF TGTGCCAGCAGCATCGGACATTACTACGAGCAGTACTTC
TRBJ2-3 TRBV5-1 many TRBD2 16 CASSLAAGAHTDTQYF TGTGCCAGCAGCTTAGCCGCGGGAGCGCACACAGATACGCAGTATTTT
TRBJ1-5 TRBV3-1 many - 15 CASSQDSSGVQPQHF TGTGCCAGCAGCCAAGATTCGTCGGGGGTTCAGCCCCAGCATTTT
TRBJ1-5 TRBV2 few - 13 CASAGYSNQPQHF TGTGCCAGCGCCGGTTATAGCAATCAGCCCCAGCATTTT
TRBJ2-7 TRBV3-1 many TRBD2 15 CASSPGLAGGYEQYF TGTGCCAGCAGCCCCGGACTAGCGGGAGGCTACGAGCAGTACTTC
TRBJ2-7 TRBV28 many - 15 CASTPWRGPSYEQYF TGTGCCAGCACCCCATGGAGGGGCCCCTCCTACGAGCAGTACTTC
TRBJ1-6 TRBV19 - TRBD1 15 CASRQGSSYNSPLHF TGTGCCAGTAGACAGGGGAGCTCCTATAATTCACCCCTCCACTTT
TRBJ2-2 TRBV5-1 many - 13 CASSLEYIGELFF TGCGCCAGCAGCCTCGAGTACATCGGGGAGCTGTTTTTT
TRBJ2-5 TRBV14 - TRBD1 14 CASSPRTGGETQYF TGTGCCAGCAGTCCTCGGACAGGGGGGGAGACCCAGTACTTC
TRBJ2-3 TRBV7-6 many - 17 CASSLPTPGSRKHTQYF TGTGCCAGCAGCTTACCGACCCCGGGCTCCCGCAAACATACGCAGTATTTT
TRBJ2-1 TRBV2 many TRBD2 15 CASSETSGRTHEQFF TGTGCCAGCAGTGAAACTAGCGGGAGGACCCATGAGCAGTTCTTC
TRBJ2-1 TRBV11-2 many - 12 CASSPNRGEQFF TGTGCCAGCAGCCCCAATCGTGGTGAGCAGTTCTTC
TRBJ2-1 TRBV5-6 few TRBD2 17 CASSLVLATKAYHEQFF TGTGCCAGCAGCCTGGTACTAGCGACAAAAGCCTACCATGAGCAGTTCTTC
TRBJ1-5 TRBV27 many TRBD1 16 CASSREGQRGNQPQHF TGTGCCAGCAGTCGTGAGGGACAGAGGGGCAATCAGCCCCAGCATTTT
TRBJ2-2 TRBV24-1 many - 13 CATSDQNTGELFF TGTGCCACCAGTGATCAGAACACCGGGGAGCTGTTTTTT
TRBJ1-5 TRBV10-2 few - 15 CASSESAGGNQPQHF TGCGCCAGCAGTGAGTCGGCAGGGGGCAATCAGCCCCAGCATTTT
TRBJ2-7 TRBV20-1 many - 14 CSARGQPRGDEQYF TGCAGTGCTAGAGGGCAGCCCCGTGGCGACGAGCAGTACTTC
TRBJ1-3 TRBV30 many - 12 CAWSESGNTIYF TGTGCCTGGAGTGAATCTGGAAACACCATATATTTT
TRBJ1-2 TRBV2 many TRBD1 13 CASREGQLYGYTF TGTGCCAGCAGGGAGGGACAGCTCTATGGCTACACCTTC
TRBJ2-2 TRBV6-1 many TRBD1 13 CASGQGDTGELFF TGTGCCAGTGGACAGGGAGACACCGGGGAGCTGTTTTTT
TRBJ1-1 TRBV5-5 many TRBD1 16 CASSLRDRGLGTEAFF TGTGCCAGCAGCCTCCGGGACAGGGGGTTGGGGACTGAAGCTTTCTTT
TRBJ1-1 TRBV9 - - 12 CASSPGGIGAFF TGTGCCAGCAGCCCGGGGGGGATAGGAGCTTTCTTT
TRBJ2-5 TRBV9 many - 15 CASSSRGSYQETQYF TGTGCCAGCAGCTCACGGGGGTCGTACCAAGAGACCCAGTACTTC
TRBJ2-1 TRBV30 many - 16 CAWSIHTATAYNEQFF TGTGCCTGGAGTATACACACTGCAACTGCGTACAATGAGCAGTTCTTC
TRBJ2-7 TRBV5-1 many TRBD1 16 CASSLGGTGVWYEQYF TGCGCCAGCAGCTTGGGAGGGACAGGGGTTTGGTACGAGCAGTACTTC
TRBJ2-2 TRBV5-4 - - 12 CASSLNTGEMFF TGTGCCAGCAGCTTAAATACCGGGGAGATGTTTTTT
TRBJ2-7 TRBV3-1 many - 14 CASSQWAGDHEQYF TGTGCCAGCAGCCAATGGGCCGGGGATCACGAGCAGTACTTC
TRBJ1-1 TRBV2 many - 15 CASSEMPARSTEAFF TGTGCCAGCAGTGAAATGCCCGCTCGAAGCACTGAAGCTTTCTTT
TRBJ2-1 TRBV20-1 few - 15 CSALGQTPSYNEQFF TGCAGTGCTCTTGGACAGACCCCCTCCTACAATGAGCAGTTCTTC
TRBJ2-3 TRBV4-1 - TRBD2 14 CAGGAGAFTDTQYF TGCGCCGGGGGAGCGGGAGCCTTCACAGATACGCAGTATTTT
TRBJ1-3 TRBV6-1 few - 16 CASTPRGAPSGNTIYF TGTGCCAGCACCCCACGGGGGGCACCTTCTGGAAACACCATATATTTT
TRBJ1-5 TRBV5-6 few - 14 CASSLTASNQPQHF TGTGCCAGCAGCTTAACAGCTAGCAATCAGCCCCAGCATTTT
TRBJ2-1 TRBV27 - - 14 CASRQVSSYNEQFF TGTGCCAGCAGACAGGTGAGCTCCTACAATGAGCAGTTCTTC
TRBJ2-5 TRBV20-1 many TRBD2 15 CSATPREGRQETQYF TGCAGTGCTACACCCAGGGAGGGGCGGCAAGAGACCCAGTACTTC
TRBJ2-1 TRBV20-1 many - 11 CSAFSSPEQFF TGCAGTGCTTTCTCTAGCCCCGAGCAGTTCTTC
TRBJ2-3 TRBV4-1 - TRBD2 15 CASWFHSGFSDTQYF TGCGCCTCCTGGTTTCATAGCGGGTTCTCAGATACGCAGTATTTT
TRBJ1-2 TRBV10-3 many - 14 CAISETGTNYGYTF TGTGCCATCAGTGAAACAGGGACCAACTATGGCTACACCTTC